This TCR beta chain appears in the sequencing data of a study of blood T cell repertoires in COVID-19. Study summary: In each case, the material was cDNA or gDNA derived from T cells, B-cell-depleted T cells, or PBMCs.

The method was immunoSEQ multiplex PCR; TCRdb's version includes in-frame clones alone and lacks a portion of them. Of some 150,000 clones detected, 75% to 90% appear once; the ten largest clones hold around 0.77%. Clinical history reported by participants formed the basis on which cohorts were assigned. Recovery among Cohort 3 donors was established by two negative PCRs, clearance, or symptom resolution. Sample: PBMCs or T cells enriched from blood (not recorded which). The sequence derives from a woman aged 18-35 years who had recovered from COVID-19.

The CDR3 DNA follows: TGCGCCAGCAGCCAAGGACTAGCGGGAGTTTCCGAGCAGTACTTC. It yields the protein CASSQGLAGVSEQYF. The chain recombines TRBV4-3 with TRBJ2-7; 12 nucleotides agree with TRBD2. The CDR3 extends over 15 amino acids. V dropped 1 base and J dropped 6; count of bases not matched to a gene: 4. CDR1 is LGHNA, CDR2 YSLEER, per germline.